This T cell receptor (beta chain) was sequenced in a study of blood T cell repertoires in COVID-19 (dated by TCRdb to 2018 to 2020). Background for the entire study: Samples from collaborators originated in the United States, Italy and Spain and spanned both the acute and convalescent phases of COVID-19. The material from the prospective study consisted of cDNA or gDNA derived from T cells, B-cell-depleted T cells, or PBMCs. Deeply sampled blood TCRbeta repertoires from subjects exposed to, actively infected with, or recovered from COVID-19 were included in the dataset. The repertoires were released in a freely available public database intended as a resource for research on the immune response to SARS-CoV-2. The samples were drawn from the first 160 participants of the ongoing ImmuneRACE study and from 1,254 subjects provided by 6 global collaborators. A de-identified subject ID, COVID-19 status, age in years and sex were almost always included in the sample metadata. Where available, HLA class I and class II types were taken from metadata supplied by the sample provider and were not determined by assay-based typing. Broad study findings and their caveats: The quantity of clinical and demographic metadata differed by source and by participant and was supplied without curation.

The immunoSEQ Assay, a bias-controlled multiplex PCR, was used to amplify TCRbeta CDR3 regions from genomic DNA. The original pipeline was this. The number of nucleated cells in each sample was estimated by amplification of reference gene primers within the assay. To quantify the absolute abundance of each unique TCRbeta CDR3 rearrangement, sequence reads were collapsed and filtered. For each sample, productive Simpson clonality was calculated as the square root of Simpson's diversity index over productive rearrangements. TCRdb mirrors the immuneACCESS table, restricted to in-frame sequences. Some clones are absent from its copies; in checked studies, under half trace to an unresolved V gene, and the reason for the others is unknown. Clone size and V and J calls were adopted from that table, with D and trimming inferred from the DNA. Across this sample there are about 270,000 clones, with about 87% seen only once. The ten largest clonotypes hold less than 3% of the sample.

Sequences SGDLS (CDR1) and YYNGEE (CDR2) are obtained from the germline V gene. Including cysteine and phenylalanine, the CDR3 has 16 amino acids. Only the CDR3 portion is preserved as DNA: 48 bases, with reading frame beginning at the first base. The junction shows trimming of 4 bases on V and 6 bases on J, and the gene matches do not reach 10 bases of it. Participants in the prospective study were enrolled through a virtual design, were aged 18 to 89 years, and lived in roughly 24 United States geographic areas. Cohort assignment in the prospective study relied on participant-reported clinical history from a screening survey and a study questionnaire. Recovered participants in ImmuneRACE Cohort 3 were defined by two consecutive negative NP/OP PCR tests, clearance by a healthcare professional, or resolution of symptoms. Mobile phlebotomists in the prospective study collected whole blood, serum and a nasopharyngeal or oropharyngeal swab from every participant. Prospective study participants could optionally give additional blood draws and questionnaires over an approximately 2-month period. Prospective study blood samples were shipped either frozen or at room temperature before DNA extraction.

Remarks on this clone: Its binding antigen is unknown. No quality values exist for individual bases; no much larger clone is one base distant.

Sequencing was done on a sample of PBMCs or T cells enriched from blood (not recorded which). The V and J segments used are TRBV9 and TRBJ2-1, with 10 bases aligning to TRBD2. The source is a woman aged 50 to 65 who had recovered from COVID-19. DNA sequence: TGTGCCAGCAGCCCCTCAGCGGGAGGGCCTTTCAATGAGCAGTTCTTC. Its translation is CASSPSAGGPFNEQFF.